This TCR beta chain was recovered during a study of blood T cell repertoires in COVID-19. Overall study context: COVID-19 samples collected from the United States, Italy and Spain covered acute and convalescent phases. PBMCs, B-cell-depleted T cells, or T cells provided the cDNA or gDNA that made up the material.

Repertoires were generated with immunoSEQ multiplex PCR, while TCRdb's copy carries only in-frame clones and drops some. The sample lists over 80,000 clones; around 90% were seen once. There are 15 residues in the CDR3. V dropped 7 bases and J dropped 10 bases, with 23 bases sitting between them. The germline CDR1 and CDR2 sequences are MNHEY and SVGAGI. Sequenced sample: peripheral blood. The gene calls are TRBV6-5 and TRBJ2-4; D perhaps matches TRBD2 (5 bases). The source is a man in his 70s with acute or convalescent COVID-19. This CDR3 reads CASIPPGNTRRIQYF. In nucleotides, the CDR3 is TGTGCCAGCATCCCTCCGGGGAACACTAGGAGGATTCAGTACTTC.